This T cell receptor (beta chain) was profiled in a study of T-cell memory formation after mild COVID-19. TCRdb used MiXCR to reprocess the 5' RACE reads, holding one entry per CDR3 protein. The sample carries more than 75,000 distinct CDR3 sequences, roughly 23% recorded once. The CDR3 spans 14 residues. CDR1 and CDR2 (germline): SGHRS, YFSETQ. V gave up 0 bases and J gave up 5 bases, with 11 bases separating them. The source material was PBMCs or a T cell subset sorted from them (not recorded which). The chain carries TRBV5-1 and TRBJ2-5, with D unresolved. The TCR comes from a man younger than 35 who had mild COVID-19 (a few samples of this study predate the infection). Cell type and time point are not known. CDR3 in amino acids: CASSLVGSSETQYF. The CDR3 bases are TGCGCCAGCAGCTTGGTGGGCAGTTCCGAGACCCAGTACTTC.